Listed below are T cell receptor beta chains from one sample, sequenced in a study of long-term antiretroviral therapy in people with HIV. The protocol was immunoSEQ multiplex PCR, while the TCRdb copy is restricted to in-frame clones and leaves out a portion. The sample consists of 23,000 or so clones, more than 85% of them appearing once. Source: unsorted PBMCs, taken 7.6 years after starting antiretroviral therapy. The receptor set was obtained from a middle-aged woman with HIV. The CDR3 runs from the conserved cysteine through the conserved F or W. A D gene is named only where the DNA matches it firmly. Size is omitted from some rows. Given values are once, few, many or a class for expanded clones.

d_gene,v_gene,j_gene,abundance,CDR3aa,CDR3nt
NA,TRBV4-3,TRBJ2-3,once,CASSLQAGGVTDTQYF,TGCGCCAGCAGCCTCCAGGCGGGCGGGGTAACAGATACGCAGTATTTT
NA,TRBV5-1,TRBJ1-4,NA,CASSPTTGSEKLFF,TGCGCCAGCAGCCCGACAACAGGGAGTGAAAAACTGTTTTTT
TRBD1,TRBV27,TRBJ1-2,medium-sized,CASSLQGGNYGYTF,TGTGCCAGCAGTTTACAGGGGGGGAACTATGGCTACACCTTC
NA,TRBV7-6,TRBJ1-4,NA,CASSLGGEKLFF,TGTGCCAGCAGCTTAGGCGGTGAAAAACTGTTTTTT
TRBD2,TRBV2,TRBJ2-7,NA,CASRLAGGPYEQYF,TGTGCCAGCAGGCTAGCGGGGGGGCCCTACGAGCAGTACTTC
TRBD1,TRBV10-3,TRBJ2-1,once,CAISESTGAGEQFF,TGTGCCATCAGTGAGTCAACAGGGGCGGGTGAGCAGTTCTTC
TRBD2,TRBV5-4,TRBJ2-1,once,CASSLYGGVSYNEQFF,TGTGCCAGCAGCTTGTATGGGGGGGTCTCCTACAATGAGCAGTTCTTC
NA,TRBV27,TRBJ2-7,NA,CASWTVSYEQYF,TGTGCCAGCTGGACTGTGTCCTACGAGCAGTACTTC
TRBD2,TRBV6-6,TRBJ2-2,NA,CASTSGGAGELFF,TGTGCCAGCACTAGCGGGGGGGCCGGGGAGCTGTTTTTT
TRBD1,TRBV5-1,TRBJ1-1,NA,CASRDRENTEAFF,TGCGCCAGCAGGGACAGGGAAAACACTGAAGCTTTCTTT
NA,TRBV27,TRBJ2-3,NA,CASSFGAGTDTQYF,TGTGCCAGCAGTTTCGGGGCGGGCACAGATACGCAGTATTTT
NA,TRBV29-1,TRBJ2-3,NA,CSAGGRSVDTQYF,TGCAGCGCCGGCGGGCGTTCGGTAGATACGCAGTATTTT
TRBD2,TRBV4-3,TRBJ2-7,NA,CASSQGGTSGGTTYEQYF,TGCGCCAGCAGCCAAGGTGGGACTAGCGGGGGGACAACCTACGAGCAGTACTTC
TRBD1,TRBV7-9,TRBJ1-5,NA,CASSPNPSGTGNQPQHF,TGTGCCAGCAGCCCAAACCCCTCCGGGACAGGGAATCAGCCCCAGCATTTT
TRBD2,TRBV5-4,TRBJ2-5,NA,CASSSRLAGGTETQYF,TGTGCCAGCAGCTCCCGACTAGCGGGGGGGACGGAGACCCAGTACTTC
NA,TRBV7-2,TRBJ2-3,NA,CASSLTGISTDTQYF,TGTGCCAGCAGCTTAACAGGCATCAGCACAGATACGCAGTATTTT
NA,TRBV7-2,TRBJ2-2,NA,CASSLDYRRELFF,TGTGCCAGCAGCTTAGATTATCGGAGGGAGCTGTTTTTT
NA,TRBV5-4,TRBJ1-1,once,CASSPRGGNTEAFF,TGTGCCAGCAGCCCCCGGGGCGGGAACACTGAAGCTTTCTTT
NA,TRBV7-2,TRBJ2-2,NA,CASSFGFLNTGELFF,TGTGCCAGCAGCTTCGGTTTTCTGAACACCGGGGAGCTGTTTTTT
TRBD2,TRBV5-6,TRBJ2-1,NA,CASSFGGGANEQFF,TGTGCCAGCAGCTTTGGCGGGGGGGCGAATGAGCAGTTCTTC
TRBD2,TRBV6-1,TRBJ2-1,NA,CASSEESGGLSTYNEQFF,TGTGCCAGCAGTGAAGAGAGCGGGGGCCTTAGTACCTACAATGAGCAGTTCTTC
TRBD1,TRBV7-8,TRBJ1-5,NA,CASSLTGGNQPQHF,TGTGCCAGCAGCTTAACAGGGGGCAATCAGCCCCAGCATTTT
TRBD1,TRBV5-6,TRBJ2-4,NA,CASSPLTGGDIQYF,TGTGCCAGCAGCCCGTTGACAGGGGGAGACATTCAGTACTTC
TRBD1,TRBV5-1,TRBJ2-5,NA,CASSVGTDQETQYF,TGCGCCAGCAGCGTTGGGACAGACCAAGAGACCCAGTACTTC
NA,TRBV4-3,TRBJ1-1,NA,CASSQTLGGFTEAFF,TGCGCCAGCAGCCAAACCCTGGGGGGGTTCACTGAAGCTTTCTTT
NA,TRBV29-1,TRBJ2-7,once,CSVEPPGVPYEQYF,TGCAGCGTTGAACCCCCCGGGGTCCCCTACGAGCAGTACTTC
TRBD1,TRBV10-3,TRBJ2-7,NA,CAIRGTGRKYF,TGTGCCATCAGGGGGACAGGTCGAAAATACTTC
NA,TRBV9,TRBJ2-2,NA,CASSEGAGELFF,TGTGCCAGCAGCGAGGGGGCCGGGGAGCTGTTTTTT
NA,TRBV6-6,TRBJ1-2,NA,CASTPVTNYGYTF,TGTGCCAGCACCCCCGTTACTAACTATGGCTACACCTTC
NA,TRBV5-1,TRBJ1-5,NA,CASSLAGESNQPQHF,TGCGCCAGCAGCTTGGCCGGGGAGAGCAATCAGCCCCAGCATTTT